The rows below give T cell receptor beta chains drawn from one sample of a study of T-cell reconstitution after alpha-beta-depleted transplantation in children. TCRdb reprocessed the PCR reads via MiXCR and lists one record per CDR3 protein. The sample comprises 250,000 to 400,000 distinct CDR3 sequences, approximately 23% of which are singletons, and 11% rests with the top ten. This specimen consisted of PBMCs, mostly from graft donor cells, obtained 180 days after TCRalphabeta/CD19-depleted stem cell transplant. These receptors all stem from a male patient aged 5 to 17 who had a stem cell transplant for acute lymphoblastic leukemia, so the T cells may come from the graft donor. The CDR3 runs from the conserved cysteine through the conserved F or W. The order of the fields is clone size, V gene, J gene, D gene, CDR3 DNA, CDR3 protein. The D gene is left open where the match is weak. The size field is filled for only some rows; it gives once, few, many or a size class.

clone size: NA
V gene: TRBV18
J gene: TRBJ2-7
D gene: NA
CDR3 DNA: TGTGCCAGCTCACCGACAGGGGAGGGCTACGAGCAGTACTTC
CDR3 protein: CASSPTGEGYEQYF

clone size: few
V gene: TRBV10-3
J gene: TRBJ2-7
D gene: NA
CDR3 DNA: TGTGCCATCAGTGGCAGGGATTCTGGCTACGAGCAGTACTTC
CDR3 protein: CAISGRDSGYEQYF

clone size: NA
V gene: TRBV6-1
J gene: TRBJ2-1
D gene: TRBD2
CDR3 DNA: TGTGCCAGCAGCCGAGGCGGGAGCAAAGCCTACAATGAGCAGTTCTTC
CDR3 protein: CASSRGGSKAYNEQFF

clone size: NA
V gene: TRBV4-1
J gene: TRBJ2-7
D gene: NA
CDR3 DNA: TGCGCCAGCAGCCAAGATCGGTGGGACCGGGTAGTCGAGCAGTACTTC
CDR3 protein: CASSQDRWDRVVEQYF

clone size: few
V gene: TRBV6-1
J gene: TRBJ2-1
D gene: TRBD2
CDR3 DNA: TGTGCCAGCCACCGACTAGCGATGAATGAGCAGTTCTTC
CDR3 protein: CASHRLAMNEQFF

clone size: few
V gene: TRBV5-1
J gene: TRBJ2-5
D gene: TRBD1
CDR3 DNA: TGCGCCAGCAGCCGGGGACAGCAAGAGACCCAGTACTTC
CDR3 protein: CASSRGQQETQYF

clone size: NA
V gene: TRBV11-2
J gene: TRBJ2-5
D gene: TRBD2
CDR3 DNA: TGTGCCAGCAGCTTCGGAGCGGGAGGGATCCAAGAGACCCAGTACTTC
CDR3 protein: CASSFGAGGIQETQYF

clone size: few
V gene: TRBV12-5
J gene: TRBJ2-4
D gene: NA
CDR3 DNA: TGTGCTAGTGGTTTGGAGGGGGTGCGAAACATTCAGTACTTC
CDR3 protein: CASGLEGVRNIQYF

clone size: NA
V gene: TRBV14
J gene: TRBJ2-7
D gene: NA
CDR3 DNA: TGTGCCAGCAGCCTAACGAGGGAGCAGTACTTC
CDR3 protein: CASSLTREQYF

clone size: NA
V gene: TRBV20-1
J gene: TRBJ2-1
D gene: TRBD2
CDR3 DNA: TGCAGTGCTAGACTGACCCCCGGCGGGAGAAGGTCCAATGAGCAGTTCTTC
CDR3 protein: CSARLTPGGRRSNEQFF

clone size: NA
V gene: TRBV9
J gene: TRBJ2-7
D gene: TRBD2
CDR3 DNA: TGTGCCAGCAGCCCTCGCGGACGGCCTAGCGGCTACGAGCAGTACTTC
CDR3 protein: CASSPRGRPSGYEQYF

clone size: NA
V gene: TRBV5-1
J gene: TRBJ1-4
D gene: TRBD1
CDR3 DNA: TGCGCCAGCAGCTTGGAGCAGACAGGGCACGAAAAACTGTTTTTT
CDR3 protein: CASSLEQTGHEKLFF

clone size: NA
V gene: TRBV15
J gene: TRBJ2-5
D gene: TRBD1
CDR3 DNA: TGTGCCACCAGCAGATCCACCTATCGGGACAGGGTGCCAACCCAGTACTTC
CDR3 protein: CATSRSTYRDRVPTQYF

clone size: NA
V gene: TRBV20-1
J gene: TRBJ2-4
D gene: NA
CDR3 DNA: TGCAGTGCCTCTCGGGCGTCCACGGGGAACATTCAGTACTTC
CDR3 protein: CSASRASTGNIQYF

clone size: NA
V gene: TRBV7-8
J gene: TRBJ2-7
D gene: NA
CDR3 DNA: TGTGCCAGCAGCCCCTTTCTGACCCGGGAGCAGTACTTC
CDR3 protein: CASSPFLTREQYF

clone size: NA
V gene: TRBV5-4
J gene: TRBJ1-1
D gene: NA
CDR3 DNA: TGTGCCAGCAGCTTGATGGAGGGTATAGCTTTCTTT
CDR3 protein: CASSLMEGIAFF

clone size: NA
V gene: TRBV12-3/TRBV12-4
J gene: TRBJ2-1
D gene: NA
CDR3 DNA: TGTGCCAGCAGCTTTATCGGTATGGGCCAGGGTTACAATGAGCAGTTCTTC
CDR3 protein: CASSFIGMGQGYNEQFF

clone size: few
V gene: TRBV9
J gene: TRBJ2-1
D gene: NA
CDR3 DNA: TGTGCCAGCAGCGTAGCCCCGGGAGTCTACAATGAGCAGTTCTTC
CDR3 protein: CASSVAPGVYNEQFF

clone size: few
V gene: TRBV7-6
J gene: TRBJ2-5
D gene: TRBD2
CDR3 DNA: TGTGCCAGCAGCTTAGGTTTAAGCGGGAGGGCCTTTCTGGAGACCCAGTACTTC
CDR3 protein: CASSLGLSGRAFLETQYF

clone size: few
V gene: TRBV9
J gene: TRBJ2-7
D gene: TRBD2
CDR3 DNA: TGTGCCAGCAGCTTTAGCGGGATTGCCTACGAGCAGTACTTC
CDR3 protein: CASSFSGIAYEQYF

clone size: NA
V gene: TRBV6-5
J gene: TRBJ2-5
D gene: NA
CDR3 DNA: TGTGCCAGCAGTTATAGTAACCAAGAGACCCAGTACTTC
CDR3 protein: CASSYSNQETQYF

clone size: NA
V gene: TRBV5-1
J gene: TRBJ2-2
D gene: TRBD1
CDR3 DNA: TGCGCCAGCAGCCTTTCCGGGACAGCGAACACCGGGGAGCTGTTTTTT
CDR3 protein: CASSLSGTANTGELFF

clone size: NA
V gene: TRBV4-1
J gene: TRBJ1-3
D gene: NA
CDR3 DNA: TGCGCCAGCAGCCAAGCTGGTAGGCAGCGGGGAAACACCATATATTTT
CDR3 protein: CASSQAGRQRGNTIYF

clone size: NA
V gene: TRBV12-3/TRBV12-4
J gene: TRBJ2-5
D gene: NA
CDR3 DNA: TGTGCCAGCAGTTTAAGATTGTACAGAGAGACCCAGTACTTC
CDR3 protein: CASSLRLYRETQYF

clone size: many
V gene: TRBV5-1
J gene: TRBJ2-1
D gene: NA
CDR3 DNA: TGCGCCAGCAGCTTGGGGCTAGCCGGGGGATACAATGAGCAGTTCTTC
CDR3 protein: CASSLGLAGGYNEQFF

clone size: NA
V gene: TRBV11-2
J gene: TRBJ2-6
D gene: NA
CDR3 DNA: TGTGCCAGCAGCTTAGATTCTGTCAGACGATCTGGGGCCAACGTCCTGACTTTC
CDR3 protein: CASSLDSVRRSGANVLTF

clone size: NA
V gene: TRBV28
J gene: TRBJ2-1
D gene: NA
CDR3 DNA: TGTGCCAGCAGCCGGACTCCCTGGGGGACACACAATGAGCAGTTCTTC
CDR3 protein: CASSRTPWGTHNEQFF